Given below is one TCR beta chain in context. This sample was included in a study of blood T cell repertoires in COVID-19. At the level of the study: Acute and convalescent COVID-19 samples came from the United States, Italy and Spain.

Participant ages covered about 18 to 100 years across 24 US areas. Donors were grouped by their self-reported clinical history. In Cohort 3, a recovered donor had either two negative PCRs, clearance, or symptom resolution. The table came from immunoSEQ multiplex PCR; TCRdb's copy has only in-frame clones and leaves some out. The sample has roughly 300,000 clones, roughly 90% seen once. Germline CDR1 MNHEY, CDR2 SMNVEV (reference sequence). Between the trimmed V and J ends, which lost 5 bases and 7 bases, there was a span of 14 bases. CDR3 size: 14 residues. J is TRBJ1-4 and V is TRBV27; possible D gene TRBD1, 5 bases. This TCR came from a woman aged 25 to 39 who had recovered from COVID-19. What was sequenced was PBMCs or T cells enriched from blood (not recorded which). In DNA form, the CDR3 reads TGTGCCAGCAGTCGGGCAGGGTTAGGTGAAAAACTGTTTTTT. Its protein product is CASSRAGLGEKLFF.